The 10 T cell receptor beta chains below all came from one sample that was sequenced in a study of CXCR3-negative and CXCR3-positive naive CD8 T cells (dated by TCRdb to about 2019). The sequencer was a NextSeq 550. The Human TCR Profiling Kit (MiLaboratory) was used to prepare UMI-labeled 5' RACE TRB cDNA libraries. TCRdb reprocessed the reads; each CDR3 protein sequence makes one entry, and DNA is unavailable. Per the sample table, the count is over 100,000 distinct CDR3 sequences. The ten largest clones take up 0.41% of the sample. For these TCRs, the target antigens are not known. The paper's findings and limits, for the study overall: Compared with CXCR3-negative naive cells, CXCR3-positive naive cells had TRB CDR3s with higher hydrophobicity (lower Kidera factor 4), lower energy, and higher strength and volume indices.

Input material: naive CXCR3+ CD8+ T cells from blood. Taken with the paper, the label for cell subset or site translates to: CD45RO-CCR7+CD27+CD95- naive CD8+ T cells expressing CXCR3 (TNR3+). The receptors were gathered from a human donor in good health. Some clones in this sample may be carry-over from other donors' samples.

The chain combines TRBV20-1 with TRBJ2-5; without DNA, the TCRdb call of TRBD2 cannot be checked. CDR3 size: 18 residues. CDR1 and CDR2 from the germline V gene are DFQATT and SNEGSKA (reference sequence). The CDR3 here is CSAREERDSPGLQETQYF.

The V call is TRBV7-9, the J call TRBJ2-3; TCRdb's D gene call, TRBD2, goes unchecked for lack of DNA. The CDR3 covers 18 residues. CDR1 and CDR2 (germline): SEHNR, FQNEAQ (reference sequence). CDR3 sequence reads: CASSLVGTAGARPDTQYF.

CDR3 protein: CASSNNEDRGRASKNIQYF. V gene TRBV21-1 combines with J gene TRBJ2-4; no DNA is available, so the TRBD1 call from TCRdb remains unchecked. TRBV21-1 corresponds to a pseudogene. The CDR3 runs to 19 residues.

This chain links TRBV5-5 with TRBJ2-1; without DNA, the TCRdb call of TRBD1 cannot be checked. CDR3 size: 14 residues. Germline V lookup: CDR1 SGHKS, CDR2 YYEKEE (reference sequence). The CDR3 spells CASRADRGYNEQFF. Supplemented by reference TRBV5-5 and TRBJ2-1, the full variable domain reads DAGVTQSPTHLIKTRGQQVTLRCSPISGHKSVSWYQQVLGQGPQFIFQYYEKEERGRGNFPDRFSARQFPNYSSELNVNALLLGDSALYLCASRADRGYNEQFFGPGTRLTVL.

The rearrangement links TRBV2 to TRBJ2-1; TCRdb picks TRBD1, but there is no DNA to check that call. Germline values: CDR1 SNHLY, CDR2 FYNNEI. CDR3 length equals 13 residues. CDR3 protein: CASSVYSPGEQFF.

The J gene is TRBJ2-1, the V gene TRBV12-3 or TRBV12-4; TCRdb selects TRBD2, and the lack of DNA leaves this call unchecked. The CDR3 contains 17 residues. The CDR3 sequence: CASSLTIRLGVFNEQFF.

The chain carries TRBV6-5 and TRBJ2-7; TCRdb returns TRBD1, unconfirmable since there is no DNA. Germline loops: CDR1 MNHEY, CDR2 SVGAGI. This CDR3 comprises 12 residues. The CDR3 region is CASTGGPYEQYF.

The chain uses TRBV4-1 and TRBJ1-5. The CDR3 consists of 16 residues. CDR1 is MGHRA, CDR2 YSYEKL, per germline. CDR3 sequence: CASSPGGGAHNQPQHF.

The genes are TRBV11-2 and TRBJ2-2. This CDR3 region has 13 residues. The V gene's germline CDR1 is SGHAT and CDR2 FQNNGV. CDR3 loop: CASSFVATGELFF.

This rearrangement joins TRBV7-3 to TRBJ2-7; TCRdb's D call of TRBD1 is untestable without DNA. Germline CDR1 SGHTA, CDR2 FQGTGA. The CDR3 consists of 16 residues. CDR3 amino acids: CASKAYGGGGAYEQYF.